This TCR beta chain came from a study of STAT5B mutations in CD4+ large granular lymphocyte leukemia. Some clones are missing from TCRdb's copy, which holds only in-frame ones; the method was immunoSEQ multiplex PCR. Among approximately 21,000 clones listed, 75% to 85% were seen once. Germline values: CDR1 MNHNS, CDR2 SASEGT. CDR3 length equals 15 residues. Trimming left V 6 bases short and J 4 bases short, with 18 bases between. As concerns this clone: Antigen unknown.

General study findings and limits: TRBV06-family usage was enriched in top patient clones (8/27) versus controls (2/35). The CD4+ versus CD8+ T-LGLL clonality difference may reflect limited sample size.

The clonotype originates from a human donor in good health. The V gene is TRBV6-1, the J gene TRBJ1-2, with D possibly being TRBD1 (5 bases). Sequencing was done on a sample of CD4+ T cells from blood buffy coats. The chain's CDR3 is CASSPQGGDFYGYTF. The CDR3 DNA reads as TGTGCCAGCAGCCCCCAGGGTGGGGATTTCTATGGCTACACCTTC.